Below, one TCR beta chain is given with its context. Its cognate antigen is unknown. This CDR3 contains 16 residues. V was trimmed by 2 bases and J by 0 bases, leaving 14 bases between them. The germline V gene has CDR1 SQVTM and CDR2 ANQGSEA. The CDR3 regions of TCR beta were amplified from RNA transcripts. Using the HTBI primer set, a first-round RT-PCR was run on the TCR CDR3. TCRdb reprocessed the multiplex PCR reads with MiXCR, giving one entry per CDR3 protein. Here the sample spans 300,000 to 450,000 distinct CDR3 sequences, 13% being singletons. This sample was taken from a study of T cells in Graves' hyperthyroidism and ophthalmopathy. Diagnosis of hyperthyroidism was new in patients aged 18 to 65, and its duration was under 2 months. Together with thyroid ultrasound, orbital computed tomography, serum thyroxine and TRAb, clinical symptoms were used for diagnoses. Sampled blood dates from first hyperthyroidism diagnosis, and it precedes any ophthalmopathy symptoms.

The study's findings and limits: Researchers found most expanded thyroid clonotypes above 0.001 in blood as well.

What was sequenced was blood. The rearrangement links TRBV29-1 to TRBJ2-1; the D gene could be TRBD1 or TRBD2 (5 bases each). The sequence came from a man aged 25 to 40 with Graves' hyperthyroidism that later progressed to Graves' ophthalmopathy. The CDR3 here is CSVETGGSSSYNEQFF. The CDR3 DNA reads TGCAGCGTTGAAACAGGAGGCTCTAGCTCCTACAATGAGCAGTTCTTC.